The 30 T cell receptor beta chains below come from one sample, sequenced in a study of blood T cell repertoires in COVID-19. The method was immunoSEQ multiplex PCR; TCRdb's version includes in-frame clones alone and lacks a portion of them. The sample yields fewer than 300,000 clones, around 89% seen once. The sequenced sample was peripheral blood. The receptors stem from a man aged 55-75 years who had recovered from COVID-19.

The CDR3 is CASSSWSTGNTIYF. In nucleotides, the CDR3 is TGTGCCAGCTCATCCTGGTCGACAGGAAACACCATATATTTT. The V gene is TRBV18, the J gene TRBJ1-3, with D hard to call. The V end was cut by 5 bases, the J end by 4 bases, with 12 bases between. CDR3 size: 14 residues. The germline V gene has CDR1 KGHSH and CDR2 LQKENI.

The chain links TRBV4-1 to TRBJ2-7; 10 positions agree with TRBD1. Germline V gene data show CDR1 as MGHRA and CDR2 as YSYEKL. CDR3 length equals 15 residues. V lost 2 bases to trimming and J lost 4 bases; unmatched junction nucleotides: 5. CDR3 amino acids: CASSQPTGGTYEQYF. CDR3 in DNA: TGCGCCAGCAGCCAACCGACAGGGGGCACTTACGAGCAGTACTTC.

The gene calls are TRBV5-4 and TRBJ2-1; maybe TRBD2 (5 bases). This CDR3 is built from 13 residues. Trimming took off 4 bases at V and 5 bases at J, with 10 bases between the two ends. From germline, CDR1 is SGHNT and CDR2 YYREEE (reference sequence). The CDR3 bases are TGTGCCAGCAGCGCGGGTCATAACAATGAGCAGTTCTTC. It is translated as CASSAGHNNEQFF.

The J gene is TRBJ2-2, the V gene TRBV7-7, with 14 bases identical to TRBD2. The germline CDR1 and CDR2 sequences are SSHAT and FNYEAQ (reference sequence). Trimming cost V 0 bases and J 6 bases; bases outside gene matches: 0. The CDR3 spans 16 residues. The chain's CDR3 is CASSLATSGGAGELFF. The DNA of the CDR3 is TGTGCCAGCAGCTTAGCGACTAGCGGGGGGGCCGGGGAGCTGTTTTTT.

CDR3 residues: CASSVRTGSSYEQYF. The CDR3 nucleotides read TGCGCCAGCAGCGTGAGGACAGGGAGCTCCTACGAGCAGTACTTC. The chain employs TRBV5-1 and TRBJ2-7; 8 bases line up with TRBD1. V trimming: 4 bases; J trimming: 0 bases; junction bases outside the gene matches: 6. The CDR3 covers 15 residues. Germline loops: CDR1 SGHRS, CDR2 YFSETQ.

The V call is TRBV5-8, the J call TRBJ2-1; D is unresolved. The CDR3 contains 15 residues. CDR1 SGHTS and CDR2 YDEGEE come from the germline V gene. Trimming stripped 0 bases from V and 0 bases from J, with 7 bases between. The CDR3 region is CASSLGAGSYNEQFF. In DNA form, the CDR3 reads TGTGCCAGCAGCTTGGGAGCCGGCTCCTACAATGAGCAGTTCTTC.

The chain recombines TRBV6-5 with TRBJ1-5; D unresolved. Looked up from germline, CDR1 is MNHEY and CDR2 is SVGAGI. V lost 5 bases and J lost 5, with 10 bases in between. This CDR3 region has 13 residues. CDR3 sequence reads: CASSRRRDQPQHF. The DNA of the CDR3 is TGTGCCAGCAGTCGTAGGAGGGATCAGCCCCAGCATTTT.

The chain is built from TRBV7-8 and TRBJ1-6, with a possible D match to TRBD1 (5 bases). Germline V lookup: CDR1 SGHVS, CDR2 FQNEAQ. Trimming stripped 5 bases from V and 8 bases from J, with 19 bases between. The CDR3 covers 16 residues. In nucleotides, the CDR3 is TGTGCCAGCAGCCGAGCACCCGACAGAAACTATTCACCCCTCCACTTT. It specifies CASSRAPDRNYSPLHF.

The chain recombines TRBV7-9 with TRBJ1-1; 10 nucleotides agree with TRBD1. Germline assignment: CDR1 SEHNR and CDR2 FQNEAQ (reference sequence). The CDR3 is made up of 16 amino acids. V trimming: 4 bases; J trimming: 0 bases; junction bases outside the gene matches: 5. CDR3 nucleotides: TGTGCCAGCAGCTCACCCGGGACAGGGGTGAACACTGAAGCTTTCTTT. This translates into CASSSPGTGVNTEAFF.

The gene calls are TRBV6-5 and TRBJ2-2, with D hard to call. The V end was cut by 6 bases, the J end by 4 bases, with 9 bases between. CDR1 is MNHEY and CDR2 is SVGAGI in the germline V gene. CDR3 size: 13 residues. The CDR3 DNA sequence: TGTGCCAGCAGGCGAGGTCTCACCGGGGAGCTGTTTTTT. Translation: CASRRGLTGELFF.

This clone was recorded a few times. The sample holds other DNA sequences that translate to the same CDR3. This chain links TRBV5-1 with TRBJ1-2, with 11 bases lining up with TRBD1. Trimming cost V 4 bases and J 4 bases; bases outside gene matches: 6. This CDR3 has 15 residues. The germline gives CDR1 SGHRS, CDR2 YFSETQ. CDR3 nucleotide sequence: TGCGCCAGCAGCCCAGGGACAGGGGGTCCCTATGGCTACACCTTC. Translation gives CASSPGTGGPYGYTF.

The CDR3 loop reads CASSFGQGTSPLHF. The CDR3 DNA is TGTGCCAGCAGTTTCGGACAGGGCACTTCACCCCTCCACTTT. This chain connects TRBV27 to TRBJ1-6, with 8 bases identical to TRBD1. CDR1 is MNHEY and CDR2 is SMNVEV in the germline V gene (reference sequence). Losses at the gene ends were 3 bases for V and 9 bases for J; bases not matched to a gene: 4. The CDR3 runs 14 residues.

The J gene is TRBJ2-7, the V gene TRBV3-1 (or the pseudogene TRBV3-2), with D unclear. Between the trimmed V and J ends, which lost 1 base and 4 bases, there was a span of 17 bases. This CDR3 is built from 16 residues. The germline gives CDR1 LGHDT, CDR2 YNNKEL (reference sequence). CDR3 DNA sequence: TGTGCCAGCAGCCAAGCGCGGCAGTCTACGAGGTACGAGCAGTACTTC. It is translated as CASSQARQSTRYEQYF.

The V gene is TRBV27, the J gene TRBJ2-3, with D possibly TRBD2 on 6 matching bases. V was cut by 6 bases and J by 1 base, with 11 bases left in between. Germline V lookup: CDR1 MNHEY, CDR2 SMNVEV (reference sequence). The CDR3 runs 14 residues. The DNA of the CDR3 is TGTGCCAGCAGATCGTGGGGGGGCACAGATACGCAGTATTTT. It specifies CASRSWGGTDTQYF.

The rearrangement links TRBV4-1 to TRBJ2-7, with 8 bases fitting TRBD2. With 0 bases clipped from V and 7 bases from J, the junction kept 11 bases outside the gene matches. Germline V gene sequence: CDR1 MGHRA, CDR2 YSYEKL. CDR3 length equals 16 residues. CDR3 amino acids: CASSQDRQRGLGEQYF. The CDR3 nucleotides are TGCGCCAGCAGCCAAGATCGGCAGCGGGGGCTCGGGGAGCAGTACTTC.

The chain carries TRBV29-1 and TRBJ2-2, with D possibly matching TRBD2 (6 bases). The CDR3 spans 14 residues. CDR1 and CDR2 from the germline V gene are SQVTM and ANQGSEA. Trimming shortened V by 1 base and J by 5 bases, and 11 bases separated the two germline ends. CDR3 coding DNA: TGCAGCGTTGAAGCGGGGGTGGGGACCGGGGAGCTGTTTTTT. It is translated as CSVEAGVGTGELFF.

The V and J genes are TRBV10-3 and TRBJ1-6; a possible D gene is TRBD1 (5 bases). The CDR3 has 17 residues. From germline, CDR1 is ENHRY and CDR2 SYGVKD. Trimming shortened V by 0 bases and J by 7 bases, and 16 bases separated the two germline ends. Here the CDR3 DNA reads TGTGCCATCAGTGAGTCGGGAGAAACCGGGGGGAATTCACCCCTCCACTTT. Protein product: CAISESGETGGNSPLHF.

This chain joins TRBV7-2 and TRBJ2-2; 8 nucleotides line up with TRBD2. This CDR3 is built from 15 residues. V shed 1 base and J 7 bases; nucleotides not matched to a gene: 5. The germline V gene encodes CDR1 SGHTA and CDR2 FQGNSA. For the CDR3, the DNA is TGTGCCAGCAGCTTAGTCCGGGGGGGCCTCGGGGAGCTGTTTTTT. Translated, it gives CASSLVRGGLGELFF.

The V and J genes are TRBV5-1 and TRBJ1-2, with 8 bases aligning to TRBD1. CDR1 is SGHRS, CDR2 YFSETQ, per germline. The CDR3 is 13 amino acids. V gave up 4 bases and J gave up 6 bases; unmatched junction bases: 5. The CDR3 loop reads CASSTDRADGYTF. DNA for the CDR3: TGCGCCAGCAGCACGGACAGGGCAGATGGCTACACCTTC. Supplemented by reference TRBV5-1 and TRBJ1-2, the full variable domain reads KAGVTQTPRYLIKTRGQQVTLSCSPISGHRSVSWYQQTPGQGLQFLFEYFSETQRNKGNFPGRFSGRQFSNSRSEMNVSTLELGDSALYLCASSTDRADGYTFGSGTRLTVV.

This CDR3 reads CASSITGTSGGRSYNEQFF. The DNA of the CDR3 is TGTGCCAGCAGCATAACAGGGACTAGCGGGGGGCGGTCCTACAATGAGCAGTTCTTC. This chain links TRBV9 with TRBJ2-1; 15 bases map to TRBD2. This CDR3 has 19 amino acids. The ends lost 4 bases at V and 1 base at J; junction bases unmatched: 9. CDR1 and CDR2 (germline): SGDLS, YYNGEE.

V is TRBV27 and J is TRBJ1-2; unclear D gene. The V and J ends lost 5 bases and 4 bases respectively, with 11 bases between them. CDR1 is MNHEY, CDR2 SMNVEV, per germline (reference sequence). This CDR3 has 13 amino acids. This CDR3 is CASSRGVVYGYTF. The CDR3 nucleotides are TGTGCCAGCAGTCGGGGTGTGGTCTATGGCTACACCTTC.

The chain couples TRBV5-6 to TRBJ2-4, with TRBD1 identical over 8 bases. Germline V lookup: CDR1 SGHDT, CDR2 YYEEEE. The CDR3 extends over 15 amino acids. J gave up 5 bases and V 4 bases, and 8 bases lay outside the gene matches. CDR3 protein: CASSVSRGRENIQYF. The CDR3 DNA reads TGTGCCAGCAGCGTCTCCAGGGGGCGGGAAAACATTCAGTACTTC.

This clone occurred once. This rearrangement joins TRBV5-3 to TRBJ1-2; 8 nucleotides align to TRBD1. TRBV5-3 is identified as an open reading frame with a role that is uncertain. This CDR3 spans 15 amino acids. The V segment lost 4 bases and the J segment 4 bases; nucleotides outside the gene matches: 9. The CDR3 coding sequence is TGTGCCAGAAGCGATTCCGAAGACAGGGGCTATGGCTACACCTTC. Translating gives CARSDSEDRGYGYTF.

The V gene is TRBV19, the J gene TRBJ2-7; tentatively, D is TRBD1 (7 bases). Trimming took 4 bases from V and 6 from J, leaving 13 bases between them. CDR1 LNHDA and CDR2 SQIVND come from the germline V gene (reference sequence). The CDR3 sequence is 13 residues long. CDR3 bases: TGTGCCAGTAGTAGGAGGGGGCCCTCCGAGCAGTACTTC. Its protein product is CASSRRGPSEQYF.

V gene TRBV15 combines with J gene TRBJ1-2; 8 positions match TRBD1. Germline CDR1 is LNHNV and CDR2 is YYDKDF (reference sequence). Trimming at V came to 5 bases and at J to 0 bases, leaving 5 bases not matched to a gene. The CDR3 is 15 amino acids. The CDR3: CATSHRDRPNYGYTF. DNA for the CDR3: TGTGCCACCAGCCACCGGGACAGGCCTAACTATGGCTACACCTTC. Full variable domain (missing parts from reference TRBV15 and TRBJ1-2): DAMVIQNPRYQVTQFGKPVTLSCSQTLNHNVMYWYQQKSSQAPKLLFHYYDKDFNNEADTPDNFQSRRPNTSFCFLDIRSPGLGDTAMYLCATSHRDRPNYGYTFGSGTRLTVV.

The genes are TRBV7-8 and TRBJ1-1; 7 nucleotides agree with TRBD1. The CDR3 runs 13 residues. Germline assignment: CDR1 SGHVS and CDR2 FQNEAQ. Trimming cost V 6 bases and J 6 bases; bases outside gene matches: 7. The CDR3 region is CASSFQGGSEAFF. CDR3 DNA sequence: TGTGCCAGCAGTTTCCAGGGGGGTTCTGAAGCTTTCTTT.

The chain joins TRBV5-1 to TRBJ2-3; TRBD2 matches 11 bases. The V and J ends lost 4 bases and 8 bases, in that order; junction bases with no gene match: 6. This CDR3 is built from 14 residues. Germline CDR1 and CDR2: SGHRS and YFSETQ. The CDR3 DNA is TGCGCCAGCAGCACTAGCGGGGGTGAAAGTACGCAGTATTTT. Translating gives CASSTSGGESTQYF.

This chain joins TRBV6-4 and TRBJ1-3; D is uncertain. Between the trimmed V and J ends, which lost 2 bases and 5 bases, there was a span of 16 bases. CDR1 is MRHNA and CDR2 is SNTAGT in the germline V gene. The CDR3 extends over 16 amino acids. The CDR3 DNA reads TGTGCCAGCAGTGACCGGAGGACTGAGTGTCGAAACACCATATATTTT. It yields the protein CASSDRRTECRNTIYF.

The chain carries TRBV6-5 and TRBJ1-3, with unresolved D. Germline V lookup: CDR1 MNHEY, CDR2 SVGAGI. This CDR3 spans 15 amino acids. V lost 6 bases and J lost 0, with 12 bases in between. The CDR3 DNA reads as TGTGCCAGCAGGATCTCGGGAGCCTCTGGAAACACCATATATTTT. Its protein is CASRISGASGNTIYF.

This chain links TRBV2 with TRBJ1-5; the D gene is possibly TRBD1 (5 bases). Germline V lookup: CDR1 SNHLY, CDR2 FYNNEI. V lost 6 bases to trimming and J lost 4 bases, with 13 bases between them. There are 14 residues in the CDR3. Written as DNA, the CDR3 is TGTGCCAGCAGGGTATGGCAGGGAAATCAGCCCCAGCATTTT. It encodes CASRVWQGNQPQHF.